This T cell receptor (beta chain) was recorded in a study of cytomegalovirus exposure and HLA in healthy donors. CDR1 and CDR2 from the germline V gene are MNHEY and SVGAGI. J was trimmed by 7 bases and V by 6 bases; bases with no gene match: 6. The CDR3 spans 13 residues. Primers included in the PCR were 60 Vbeta and 13 Jbeta primers. Assay used: immunoSEQ multiplex PCR; TCRdb lists only in-frame clones, some missing. The table has fewer than 200,000 clones, 82% seen once. This rearrangement joins TRBV6-5 to TRBJ2-4; 7 positions match TRBD2. Sequencing input: PBMCs. The sequence was obtained from a male donor in good health and CMV-seronegative. The CDR3 nucleotides read TGTGCCAGCAGCACTACGCGGGGGAACATTCAGTACTTC. This sequence encodes CASSTTRGNIQYF.